The 5 T cell receptor beta chains presented below share a single source sample, sequenced in a study of blood T cells in healthy people across ages (dated by TCRdb to about 2015). Libraries were made using 5' RACE. Sequencer: Illumina HiSeq 2500. A second PCR of about 7 to 12 cycles was run with a J-beta primer mix and a sample-barcoded 5' primer. The public reads were reanalyzed by TCRdb: fastp trimming at Q25, MiXCR alignment, in-frame beta chains only. Each CDR3 protein appears once, grouped with its most common genes and DNA. The sample data list 1.5 million to 2 million distinct CDR3 sequences, and 40% to 55% of these were observed just once. 2.1% of the sample lies in the top ten. The sample comprised blood. The origin of the receptors is a woman aged 40 to 50 in good health.

The V call is TRBV20-1, the J call TRBJ2-1; unclear D gene. CDR3 length: 14 amino acids. Deletions cut 1 base from V and 4 bases from J, with 11 bases between. Germline CDR1 is DFQATT and CDR2 is SNEGSKA (reference sequence). CDR3 coding DNA: TGCAGTGCTAGAGTACAAATCGGTTACAATGAGCAGTTCTTC. This codes for CSARVQIGYNEQFF.

J is TRBJ2-5 and V is TRBV5-1, with 13 bases aligning to TRBD2. Losses at the gene ends were 0 bases for V and 11 bases for J; bases not matched to a gene: 10. Germline V gene data show CDR1 as SGHRS and CDR2 as YFSETQ. The CDR3 spans 16 residues. This CDR3 reads CASSLAGTSGVTRQYF. The CDR3, as DNA: TGCGCCAGCAGCTTGGCCGGGACTAGCGGGGTGACGAGGCAGTACTTC. The full variable domain, rest sourced from reference TRBV5-1 and TRBJ2-5, is KAGVTQTPRYLIKTRGQQVTLSCSPISGHRSVSWYQQTPGQGLQFLFEYFSETQRNKGNFPGRFSGRQFSNSRSEMNVSTLELGDSALYLCASSLAGTSGVTRQYFGPGTRLLVL.

The chain joins TRBV7-2 to TRBJ2-3, with 7 bases that match TRBD1. The V gene end was trimmed by 5 bases and the J gene end by 0 bases; junction bases not matched to a gene: 5. Germline V lookup: CDR1 SGHTA, CDR2 FQGNSA. The CDR3 is made up of 15 amino acids. The CDR3 DNA reads as TGTGCCAGCAGCCCCCAGGGGGATAGCACAGATACGCAGTATTTT. Translating gives CASSPQGDSTDTQYF.

The genes are TRBV6-2 or TRBV6-3 and TRBJ2-1, with D tentatively TRBD2 (6 bases). Germline V gene sequence: CDR1 MNHEY, CDR2 SVGEGT. The CDR3 is made up of 16 amino acids. The V gene lost 5 bases and the J gene lost 0 bases, with 14 bases spanning the gap. The CDR3 DNA sequence: TGTGCCAGCAGTAAAGAAATCGGGAGCTCCTACAATGAGCAGTTCTTC. Translating it yields CASSKEIGSSYNEQFF.

This clonotype was seen once. The chain recombines TRBV28 with TRBJ2-7, with 8 positions matching TRBD1. The V and J ends lost 3 bases and 0 bases, in that order; junction bases with no gene match: 4. Germline V gene sequence: CDR1 MDHEN, CDR2 SYDVKM. The CDR3 extends over 15 amino acids. Here the CDR3 DNA reads TGTGCCAGCAGTTTGGGACAGGTGGCCTCCTACGAGCAGTACTTC. Its translation: CASSLGQVASYEQYF.